These 19 T cell receptor beta chains originate from one sample sequenced in a study of T cell responses to AZD1222 COVID-19 vaccine. TCRdb's copy holds only in-frame clones and misses some; the assay was immunoSEQ multiplex PCR. The data hold some 200,000 clones, with roughly 93% observed a single time. The source was peripheral blood, collected on day 0 of AZD1222 vaccination. The source is an adult in good health.

This clone was found a few times. The chain recombines TRBV6-5 with TRBJ2-7; 7 bases fit TRBD2. The CDR3 is made up of 15 amino acids. The V segment lost 3 bases and the J segment 6 bases; nucleotides outside the gene matches: 11. CDR1 and CDR2 (germline): MNHEY, SVGAGI. The CDR3 coding sequence is TGTGCCAGCAGTTATCTCCGGGGAGGGACTGGCGAGCAGTACTTC. Translated, it gives CASSYLRGGTGEQYF.

This clone is a singleton in its sample. The rearrangement joins TRBV21-1 to TRBJ2-7. TRBV21-1 is reported as a pseudogene. CDR3 size: 16 residues. CDR3 coding DNA: TGTGCCAGCAGCAAAGTAAGGGCGCTGGGCTCCTACGAGCAGTACTTC. Translated, it gives CASSKVRALGSYEQYF.

This chain joins TRBV7-2 and TRBJ1-4, with TRBD1 matching 9 bases. With V trimmed by 5 bases and J by 13 bases, 17 bases remained unmatched. Per the germline V gene, CDR1 is SGHTA and CDR2 is FQGNSA. This CDR3 spans 16 amino acids. The CDR3: CASSREGGTGWNRLFF. DNA of the CDR3: TGTGCCAGCAGCCGGGAGGGGGGGACAGGGTGGAACCGACTGTTTTTT.

The chain joins TRBV21-1 to TRBJ1-4. TRBV21-1 corresponds to a pseudogene. The CDR3 runs to 16 residues. The CDR3 DNA follows: TGTGCCAGCAGCAAAGCGCGGGGTCTAACTAATGAAAAACTGTTTTTT. It translates to CASSKARGLTNEKLFF.

CDR3 in amino acids: CASSYRAVPNEKLFF. As DNA, the CDR3 is TGTGCCAGCAGTTACCGGGCGGTCCCTAATGAAAAACTGTTTTTT. The chain couples TRBV6-5 to TRBJ1-4, with D hard to call. With 2 bases removed from V and 3 bases from J, the gap between germline ends came to 10 bases. The CDR3 length is 15 residues. Germline assignment: CDR1 MNHEY and CDR2 SVGAGI.

This clone occurred once. The chain couples TRBV24-1 to TRBJ1-2; 7 positions agree with TRBD1. Looked up from germline, CDR1 is KGHDR and CDR2 is SFDVKD. This CDR3 spans 16 amino acids. Losses at the gene ends were 2 bases for V and 6 bases for J; bases not matched to a gene: 11. CDR3 sequence reads: CATSDSEPGQLHGYTF. In DNA, the CDR3 is TGTGCCACCAGTGATTCAGAACCGGGACAGCTCCATGGCTACACCTTC.

This rearrangement joins TRBV28 to TRBJ1-5, with a possible D match to TRBD1 (5 bases). This CDR3 has 17 residues. CDR1 is MDHEN, CDR2 SYDVKM, per germline. V was clipped by 6 bases and J by 3 bases, with 21 bases between them. CDR3 sequence reads: CASSSSGGTAFNQPQHF. DNA for the CDR3: TGTGCCAGCAGCTCCTCAGGTGGGACGGCGTTCAATCAGCCCCAGCATTTT.

This sequence joins TRBV15 and TRBJ2-1; TRBD1 matches 8 bases. Germline V lookup: CDR1 LNHNV, CDR2 YYDKDF (reference sequence). The V and J ends lost 5 bases and 9 bases, in that order; junction bases with no gene match: 12. The CDR3 is made up of 15 amino acids. The CDR3 DNA reads TGTGCCACCAGCGCCAGCAGGGGGCGGGTCAGTGAGCAGTTCTTC. Its protein product is CATSASRGRVSEQFF.

The chain has TRBV2 and TRBJ2-5; D may be TRBD2 (5 bases). The CDR3 runs to 11 residues. Trimming shortened V by 6 bases and J by 3 bases, and 5 bases separated the two germline ends. Looked up from germline, CDR1 is SNHLY and CDR2 is FYNNEI. CDR3 sequence (DNA): TGTGCCAGCAGGCGGGAAGAGACCCAGTACTTC. This gives the protein CASRREETQYF.

V and J are TRBV2 and TRBJ1-2, with 9 bases lining up with TRBD1. The junction had 2 bases not matched to a gene; V was cut back by 4 bases and J by 8 bases. There are 12 residues in the CDR3. Germline assignment: CDR1 SNHLY and CDR2 FYNNEI. Here the CDR3 DNA reads TGTGCCAGCAGTGGGACAGGGGTAGGCTACACCTTC. Protein: CASSGTGVGYTF.

This sequence joins TRBV10-3 and TRBJ1-2, with 7 bases lining up with TRBD1. Germline V gene sequence: CDR1 ENHRY, CDR2 SYGVKD. The CDR3 totals 15 residues. V lost 3 bases, J lost 4 bases, and 8 bases stayed unmatched. This CDR3 reads CAISDPGQLSYGYTF. CDR3 DNA: TGTGCCATCAGTGACCCGGGACAGCTCTCCTATGGCTACACCTTC.

The genes are TRBV2 and TRBJ2-1, with a possible D match to TRBD2 (6 bases). The CDR3 totals 15 residues. Germline assignment: CDR1 SNHLY and CDR2 FYNNEI. V lost 4 bases, J lost 8 bases, and 18 bases lay in between. The CDR3 bases are TGTGCCAGCAGTGGGGACTCGACTGGAGGGGATGAGCAGTTCTTC. As protein: CASSGDSTGGDEQFF. Full variable domain (missing parts from reference TRBV2 and TRBJ2-1): EPEVTQTPSHQVTQMGQEVILRCVPISNHLYFYWYRQILGQKVEFLVSFYNNEISEKSEIFDDQFSVERPDGSNFTLKIRSTKLEDSAMYFCASSGDSTGGDEQFFGPGTRLTVL.

This clone has just one count. V is TRBV5-1 and J is TRBJ2-7, with 9 bases lining up with TRBD1. Germline-derived CDR1 and CDR2 are SGHRS and YFSETQ. This CDR3 comprises 16 residues. Trimming removed 4 bases from V and 5 bases from J; junction bases left unmatched: 13. Here the CDR3 DNA reads TGCGCCAGCAGCCGCTCACAGGGGGCTGGTGTCGACGAGCAGTACTTC. Translating it yields CASSRSQGAGVDEQYF.

The gene calls are TRBV27 and TRBJ1-3, with a possible D match to TRBD1 (5 bases). Trimming shortened V by 6 bases and J by 0 bases, and 21 bases separated the two germline ends. This CDR3 has 18 residues. Germline V lookup: CDR1 MNHEY, CDR2 SMNVEV (reference sequence). As DNA, the CDR3 is TGTGCCAGCAGCAACCGCCTACCAGGGATAGGCTCTGGAAACACCATATATTTT. As protein: CASSNRLPGIGSGNTIYF.

The V call is TRBV27, the J call TRBJ2-7; 7 positions agree with TRBD1. Germline loops: CDR1 MNHEY, CDR2 SMNVEV (reference sequence). Trimming removed 5 bases from V and 2 bases from J; junction bases left unmatched: 6. CDR3 length: 14 residues. The CDR3 nucleotides read TGTGCCAGCAGTGCGTACAGGGGAACCTACGAGCAGTACTTC. Protein sequence: CASSAYRGTYEQYF.

This chain links TRBV6-2 or TRBV6-3 with TRBJ1-4; possibly TRBD1 for D (5 bases). The germline gives CDR1 MNHEY, CDR2 SVGEGT. The CDR3 runs to 16 residues. V was pared by 2 bases and J by 6 bases, with 16 bases between. In nucleotides, the CDR3 is TGTGCCAGCAGTTACCCGTCCCTGGGACTACATGAAAAACTGTTTTTT. It yields the protein CASSYPSLGLHEKLFF.

The chain recombines TRBV6-1 with TRBJ1-2, with TRBD1 matching over 10 bases. V shed 3 bases and J 7 bases; nucleotides not matched to a gene: 5. Germline loops: CDR1 MNHNS, CDR2 SASEGT. The CDR3 covers 14 residues. CDR3 in DNA: TGTGCCAGCAGTGAGAGACAGGGGGCGGCTGGCTACACCTTC. This sequence encodes CASSERQGAAGYTF.

The chain links TRBV14 to TRBJ2-1, with D perhaps TRBD1 or TRBD2 (5 bases each). This CDR3 region has 13 residues. The V gene lost 3 bases and the J gene lost 6 bases, with 9 bases spanning the gap. Germline assignment: CDR1 SGHDN and CDR2 FVKESK. CDR3 protein: CASSQGRRNEQFF. The CDR3 DNA sequence: TGTGCCAGCAGCCAGGGACGTCGCAATGAGCAGTTCTTC. Full variable domain (missing parts from reference TRBV14 and TRBJ2-1): EAGVTQFPSHSVIEKGQTVTLRCDPISGHDNLYWYRRVMGKEIKFLLHFVKESKQDESGMPNNRFLAERTGGTYSTLKVQPAELEDSGVYFCASSQGRRNEQFFGPGTRLTVL.

The V call is TRBV11-2, the J call TRBJ2-7; D possibly matches TRBD1 or TRBD2 (6 bases each). Germline lookup yields CDR1 SGHAT and CDR2 FQNNGV. The CDR3 is 16 residues long. V lost 5 bases to trimming and J lost 2 bases, with 19 bases between them. Here the CDR3 DNA reads TGTGCCAGCAGCCCCATAGGGGGGACCCACGCCTACGAGCAGTACTTC. Amino acids: CASSPIGGTHAYEQYF.